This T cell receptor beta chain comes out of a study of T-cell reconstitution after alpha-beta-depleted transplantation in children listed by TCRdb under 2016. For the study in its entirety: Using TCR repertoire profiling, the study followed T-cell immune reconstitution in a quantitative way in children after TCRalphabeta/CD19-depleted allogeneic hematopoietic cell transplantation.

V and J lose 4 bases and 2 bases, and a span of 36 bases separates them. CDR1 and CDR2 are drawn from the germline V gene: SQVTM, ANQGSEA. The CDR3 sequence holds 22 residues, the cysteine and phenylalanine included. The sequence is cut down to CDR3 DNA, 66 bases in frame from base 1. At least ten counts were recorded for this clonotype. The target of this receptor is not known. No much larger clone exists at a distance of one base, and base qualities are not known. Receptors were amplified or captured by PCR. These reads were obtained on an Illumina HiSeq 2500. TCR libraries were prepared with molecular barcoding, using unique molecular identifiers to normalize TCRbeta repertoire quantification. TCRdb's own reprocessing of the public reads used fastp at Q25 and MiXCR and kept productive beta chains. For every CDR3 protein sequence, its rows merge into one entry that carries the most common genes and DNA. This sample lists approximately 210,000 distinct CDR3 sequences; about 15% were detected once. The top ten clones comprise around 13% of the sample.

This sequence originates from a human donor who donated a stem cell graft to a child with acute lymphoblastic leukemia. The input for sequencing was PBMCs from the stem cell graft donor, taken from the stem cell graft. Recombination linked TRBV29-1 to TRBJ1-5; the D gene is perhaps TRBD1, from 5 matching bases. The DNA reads TGCAGCGTTGGGGCCGGAGGGGAAGGATTGGGTAAGATCAATTGGGGCAATCAGCCCCAGCATTTT. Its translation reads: CSVGAGGEGLGKINWGNQPQHF.